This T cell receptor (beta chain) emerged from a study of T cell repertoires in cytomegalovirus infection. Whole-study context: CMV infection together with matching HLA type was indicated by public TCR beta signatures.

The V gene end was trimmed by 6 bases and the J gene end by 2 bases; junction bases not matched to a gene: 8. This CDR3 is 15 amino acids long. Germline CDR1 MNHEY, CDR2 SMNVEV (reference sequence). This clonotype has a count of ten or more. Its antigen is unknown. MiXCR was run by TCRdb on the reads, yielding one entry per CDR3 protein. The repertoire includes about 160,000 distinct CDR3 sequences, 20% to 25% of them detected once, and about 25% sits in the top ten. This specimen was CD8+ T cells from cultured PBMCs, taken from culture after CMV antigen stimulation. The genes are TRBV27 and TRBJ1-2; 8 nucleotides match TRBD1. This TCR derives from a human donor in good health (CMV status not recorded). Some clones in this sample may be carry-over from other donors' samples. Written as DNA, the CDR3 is TGTGCCAGCAGCCAGAGGACAGGGAAAAACTATGGCTACACCTTC. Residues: CASSQRTGKNYGYTF.